The clone carrying this T cell receptor beta chain was detected many times. Its antigen is not identified. These data originate in a study of identical twins. Study-level findings and limits: An excess of low generation probability was shown by twin-shared out-of-frame alpha sequences. Beta out-of-frame sequences displayed a weaker excess of sharing between twins.

A template switching step contributed a universal primer site, while unique molecular identifiers were present in the cDNA. TCRdb recomputed calls from the 5' RACE reads with MiXCR, one row per CDR3 protein. The sample includes some 270,000 distinct CDR3 sequences, approximately 8.6% of them seen just once. The germline V gene encodes CDR1 MNHEY and CDR2 SVGAGI. The CDR3 contains 15 residues. J lost 0 bases, V lost 0 bases, and 0 bases had no gene match. Another study also made use of these data, one on yellow fever vaccine responses in identical twins.

This sequence was found in a woman between 18 and 29 years old in good health. The chain combines TRBV6-5 with TRBJ2-7, with 9 nucleotides matching TRBD2. Material for sequencing was CD8+ T cells sorted from blood. The CDR3: CASSYSSGSSYEQYF. The DNA for the CDR3 is TGTGCCAGCAGTTACTCTAGCGGGAGCTCCTACGAGCAGTACTTC.